The clone carrying this TCR beta chain was detected ten times or more. The antigen is not known. The record originates from a study of regulatory T cells in long-lasting Graves disease. Study-wide points: Having few samples may have compromised the accuracy.

Trimming removed 5 bases from V and 2 bases from J, with 15 bases in between. Germline assignment: CDR1 DFQATT and CDR2 SNEGSKA (reference sequence). CDR3 size: 15 residues. Arm-PCR of CDR3 regions with iRepertoire HTBI primers generated TCR beta libraries. From the multiplex PCR reads, TCRdb called clonotypes with MiXCR, one entry per CDR3 protein. This table holds 440,000 or so distinct CDR3 sequences, about 15% found once. The time point here: newly diagnosed GD, antithyroid drugs for less than 3 months. PBMC RNA served as the TCR library source. Graves' disease diagnoses followed American Thyroid Association guidelines. Another study also made use of these data, one on T cells in Graves' hyperthyroidism and ophthalmopathy. That paper adds: Researchers barred patients who had uncontrolled infection, other autoimmune disease, pregnancy or lactation.

The specimen comprised peripheral blood mononuclear cells (PBMCs), sampled at new diagnosis, from a patient treated with antithyroid drugs. J is TRBJ2-2 and V is TRBV20-1, with a weak D call TRBD2 (6 bases). This sequence was found in a woman in her twenties or thirties with Graves disease. DNA of the CDR3: TGCAGTGCTGAACTTCTAGCGCGAAACACCGGGGAGCTGTTTTTT. Its translation is CSAELLARNTGELFF.